The present T cell receptor (beta chain) was sequenced within a study of identifying expanded T cells in peripheral blood. Study observations and caveats: Over about two and four weeks, about 15 and 18 clones changed, versus more than 1 between replicates. Roughly two-week clone count variance significantly increased as total template count grew.

Trimming left V 2 bases short and J 0 bases short, with 7 bases between. The CDR3 is 13 residues long. Germline CDR1 GTSNPN, CDR2 SVGIG (reference sequence). This clone was counted only a few times. The antigen remains unidentified. Other nucleotide sequences from this sample produce the same CDR3. Measured with immunoSEQ multiplex PCR; TCRdb has only the in-frame clones, and not every one. The data show some 54,000 clones, with 70% to 85% seen just once and about 15% held by the top ten. The sample was blood. The chain links TRBV30 to TRBJ1-1; D is unresolved. The sequence derives from a person aged 18-70 years in good health. In DNA form, the CDR3 reads TGTGCCTGGAGTTCAGGAATGAACACTGAAGCTTTCTTT. Its translation is CAWSSGMNTEAFF.